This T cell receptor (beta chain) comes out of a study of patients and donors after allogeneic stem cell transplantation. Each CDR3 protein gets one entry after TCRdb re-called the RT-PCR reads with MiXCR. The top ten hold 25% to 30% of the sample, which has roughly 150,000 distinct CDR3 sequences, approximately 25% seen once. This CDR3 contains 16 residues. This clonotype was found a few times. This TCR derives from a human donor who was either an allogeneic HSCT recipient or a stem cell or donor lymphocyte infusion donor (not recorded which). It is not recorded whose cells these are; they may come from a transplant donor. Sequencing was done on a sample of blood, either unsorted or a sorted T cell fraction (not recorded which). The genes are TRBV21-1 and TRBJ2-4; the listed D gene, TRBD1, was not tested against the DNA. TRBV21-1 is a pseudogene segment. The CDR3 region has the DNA TGTGCCAGCAGCAAAGGGACTCCCGGGCCCAAAAACATTCAGTACTTC. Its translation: CASSKGTPGPKNIQYF.